Below, 14 T cell receptor beta chains from the same sample are listed, as sequenced in a study of T cells in Graves' hyperthyroidism and ophthalmopathy. RNA transcripts yielded amplified TCR beta CDR3 regions. The HTBI primer set was used in a first-round RT-PCR of the TCR CDR3. One entry per CDR3 protein, called by TCRdb with MiXCR from the multiplex PCR reads. The sample holds fewer than 500,000 distinct CDR3 sequences, about 14% seen once. Sequenced material: blood. The source of these receptors is a man aged 25-45 years with Graves' hyperthyroidism that later progressed to Graves' ophthalmopathy.

The CDR3, as DNA: TGTGCCAGCAGGGCGACAGGGTCCGGGGAGCTGTTTTTT. It yields the protein CASRATGSGELFF. The rearrangement uses TRBV6-1 and TRBJ2-2, with 7 bases identical to TRBD1. The germline CDR1 and CDR2 sequences are MNHNS and SASEGT. V lost 6 bases to trimming and J lost 6 bases; unmatched junction nucleotides: 4. This CDR3 region has 13 residues.

The CDR3 protein is CASSLSGGVSTEAFF. The CDR3 coding sequence is TGTGCCAGCAGCCTTTCCGGGGGGGTGAGCACTGAAGCTTTCTTT. The chain couples TRBV11-2 to TRBJ1-1; a possible D gene is TRBD1 (5 bases). Looked up from germline, CDR1 is SGHAT and CDR2 is FQNNGV. The V end was cut by 5 bases, the J end by 4 bases, with 17 bases between. The CDR3 contains 15 residues.

This clonotype has a count of ten or more. The rearrangement joins TRBV20-1 to TRBJ2-1, with TRBD2 matching over 10 bases. Trimming took 3 bases from V and 4 from J; bases not matched to a gene: 3. Germline lookup yields CDR1 DFQATT and CDR2 SNEGSKA (reference sequence). The CDR3 sequence is 14 residues long. The CDR3 nucleotides are TGCAGTGCTAGTAGCGGGGGGAGGTACAATGAGCAGTTCTTC. It specifies CSASSGGRYNEQFF.

The chain combines TRBV10-1 with TRBJ2-1, with TRBD2 identical over 7 bases. CDR1 WNHNN and CDR2 SYGVQD come from the germline V gene (reference sequence). The CDR3 runs to 17 residues. The junction had 9 bases not matched to a gene; V was cut back by 4 bases and J by 0 bases. CDR3 in DNA: TGCGCCAGCAGTGGGACCAAGCGGGGAAGCTCCTACAATGAGCAGTTCTTC. Translated, it gives CASSGTKRGSSYNEQFF.

Many counts were recorded for this clonotype. The rearrangement links TRBV28 to TRBJ1-1, with 7 bases matching TRBD1. Trimming removed 0 bases from V and 1 base from J; junction bases left unmatched: 8. Germline lookup yields CDR1 MDHEN and CDR2 SYDVKM. The CDR3 has 17 residues. CDR3 amino acids: CASSLWGRTGRNTEAFF. The CDR3 DNA reads TGTGCCAGCAGTTTATGGGGCAGGACAGGCAGGAACACTGAAGCTTTCTTT.

There are a few counts of this clonotype. The chain employs TRBV11-2 and TRBJ2-5, with TRBD2 identical over 7 bases. The CDR3 has 13 residues. The germline CDR1 and CDR2 sequences are SGHAT and FQNNGV. After removal of 7 bases from V and 2 bases from J, the junction contained 4 bases not matched to a gene. The CDR3 sequence is CASKLGGQETQYF. CDR3 sequence (DNA): TGTGCCAGCAAACTGGGGGGGCAAGAGACCCAGTACTTC.

Only a few counts were recorded for this clonotype. CDR3 bases: TGTGCCAGCTTGAGGGGCAGCTATGGCTACACCTTC. Its translation is CASLRGSYGYTF. The genes are TRBV28 and TRBJ1-2, with TRBD1 as a possible D gene (5 bases). Per germline, CDR1 MDHEN and CDR2 SYDVKM. V was cut by 8 bases and J by 4 bases, with 11 bases left in between. The length of the CDR3 is 12 residues.

Ten or more counts support this clonotype. This chain joins TRBV7-2 and TRBJ2-5; D may be TRBD2 (6 bases). Germline CDR1 SGHTA, CDR2 FQGNSA. Trimming cost V 5 bases and J 4 bases, with 11 bases left between them. The CDR3 consists of 13 residues. CDR3 loop: CASSRGLGETQYF. CDR3 DNA sequence: TGTGCCAGCAGCCGGGGACTGGGAGAGACCCAGTACTTC. Combining the CDR3 with reference TRBV7-2 and TRBJ2-5 gives the whole variable domain GAGVSQSPSNKVTEKGKDVELRCDPISGHTALYWYRQSLGQGLEFLIYFQGNSAPDKSGLPSDRFSAERTGGSVSTLTIQRTQQEDSAVYLCASSRGLGETQYFGPGTRLLVL.

To note about this clonotype: A much larger clone lies one base from this, so it may be a read error. The rearrangement joins TRBV28 to TRBJ1-1; the D is unclear. This CDR3 is 13 amino acids long. Germline V gives CDR1 MDHEN, CDR2 SYDVKM. CDR3 region: CVSSFVGRTEAFF. CDR3 bases: TGTGTCAGCAGTTTTGTGGGGAGGACTGAAGCTTTCTTT.

This clonotype showed up many times. This chain connects TRBV29-1 to TRBJ2-5; TRBD1 agrees at 11 bases. Germline CDR1 reads SQVTM; CDR2 reads ANQGSEA. The CDR3 contains 12 residues. V gave up 8 bases and J gave up 4 bases; unmatched junction bases: 3. The CDR3 DNA is TGCAGCCAGGGACAGGGGGGAGAGACCCAGTACTTC. It codes for CSQGQGGETQYF.

The sample holds a few counts of this clonotype. The rearrangement links TRBV5-1 to TRBJ2-7, with 8 bases that match TRBD1. The length of the CDR3 is 17 residues. CDR1 SGHRS and CDR2 YFSETQ come from the germline V gene. V dropped 4 bases and J dropped 2; count of bases not matched to a gene: 14. This chain's CDR3 is CASSLRSGGASPYEQYF. The CDR3 bases are TGCGCCAGCAGCCTTCGATCAGGGGGCGCTTCCCCCTACGAGCAGTACTTC.

This clonotype was observed at least ten times. The chain couples TRBV11-2 to TRBJ2-3; a weak D match, TRBD2 (5 bases). The CDR3 is made up of 12 amino acids. Germline CDR1 is SGHAT and CDR2 is FQNNGV. V lost 2 bases, J lost 9 bases, and 9 bases lay in between. CDR3 loop: CASSLNTGTQYF. CDR3 nucleotides: TGTGCCAGCAGCTTAAATACGGGGACGCAGTATTTT.

This clonotype has a count of ten or more. V usage is TRBV7-9 and J usage is TRBJ2-3; no firm D call. This CDR3 has 16 amino acids. V lost 3 bases and J lost 3, with 16 bases in between. CDR1 is SEHNR and CDR2 is FQNEAQ in the germline V gene (reference sequence). CDR3 sequence (DNA): TGTGCCAGCAGCTTCTCCGGCTACCTTGGAACAGATACGCAGTATTTT. It translates to CASSFSGYLGTDTQYF.

This clonotype was observed a single time. At one end, the junction sequence differs from germline, possibly due to a read error. The chain combines TRBV9 with TRBJ1-1; D gene ambiguous. Germline assignment: CDR1 SGDLS and CDR2 YYNGEE. This CDR3 has 15 amino acids. The CDR3 here is CASGVGPTINTEAFF. CDR3 nucleotide sequence: TGTGCCAGCGGCGTAGGGCCGACCATTAACACTGAAGCTTTCTTT.